Following are 24 T cell receptor beta chains from one sample sequenced in a study of blood T cell repertoires in COVID-19. The table came from immunoSEQ multiplex PCR; TCRdb's copy has only in-frame clones and leaves some out. The table records some 350,000 clones, around 86% of them present only once. Specimen: peripheral blood. These receptors originate from a human donor in a cohort sampled during active COVID-19.

The V call is TRBV12-3 or TRBV12-4, the J call TRBJ1-5; D call uncertain. This CDR3 region has 13 residues. Trimming cost V 6 bases and J 3 bases, with 9 bases left between them. Here the CDR3 DNA reads TGTGCCAGCAGCCGTAGTGCCAATCAGCCCCAGCATTTT. Protein: CASSRSANQPQHF.

V and J are TRBV27 and TRBJ2-7, with D possibly matching TRBD1 (6 bases). The CDR3 covers 15 residues. Per germline, CDR1 MNHEY and CDR2 SMNVEV (reference sequence). Between the trimmed V and J ends, which lost 3 bases and 2 bases, there was a span of 14 bases. The CDR3 DNA sequence: TGTGCCAGCAGTTTTTTGGGGGCCGGGACCTACGAGCAGTACTTC. Its translation is CASSFLGAGTYEQYF.

This chain joins TRBV6-1 and TRBJ1-5; tentative D call: TRBD1 (6 bases). V was pared by 3 bases and J by 0 bases, with 9 bases between. The V gene's germline CDR1 is MNHNS and CDR2 SASEGT. The CDR3 is 15 amino acids. The CDR3, as DNA: TGTGCCAGCAGTGAGACAGGAATTAGCAATCAGCCCCAGCATTTT. It encodes CASSETGISNQPQHF.

The J gene is TRBJ1-6, the V gene TRBV19; TRBD1 is a possible D gene (6 bases). The CDR3 is 18 amino acids. V dropped 5 bases and J dropped 3 bases, with 20 bases sitting between them. Germline V gene data show CDR1 as LNHDA and CDR2 as SQIVND (reference sequence). The CDR3 is CASSWTIPDSDYNSPLHF. In nucleotides, the CDR3 is TGTGCCAGTAGTTGGACAATCCCGGACAGCGACTATAATTCACCCCTCCACTTT.

This CDR3 is CASSPSGSSGYEQYF. CDR3 DNA sequence: TGCGCCAGCAGCCCGAGCGGGAGCTCTGGGTACGAGCAGTACTTC. The rearrangement joins TRBV4-1 to TRBJ2-7; the match to TRBD2 covers 8 bases. Germline V CDR1 and CDR2: MGHRA, YSYEKL. Trimming at V came to 4 bases and at J to 4 bases, leaving 9 bases not matched to a gene. The CDR3 spans 15 residues.

The chain couples TRBV7-9 to TRBJ2-3, with 12 bases identical to TRBD2. V lost 2 bases and J lost 1; bases outside the gene matches: 10. The CDR3 has 19 residues. The germline V gene has CDR1 SEHNR and CDR2 FQNEAQ (reference sequence). The CDR3 sequence is CASSLIASGGALGTDTQYF. DNA of the CDR3: TGTGCCAGCAGCTTAATTGCTAGCGGGGGGGCTCTGGGCACAGATACGCAGTATTTT.

The CDR3, as DNA: TGTGCCAGCAACGGGGACAGGGTACACGAGCAGTACTTC. This codes for CASNGDRVHEQYF. The chain joins TRBV2 to TRBJ2-7; 9 nucleotides align to TRBD1. The CDR3 contains 13 residues. After removal of 7 bases from V and 5 bases from J, the junction contained 6 bases not matched to a gene. Per the germline V gene, CDR1 is SNHLY and CDR2 is FYNNEI.

This chain joins TRBV5-1 and TRBJ1-5; 8 positions match TRBD1. The CDR3 has 18 amino acids. Trimming cost V 0 bases and J 4 bases; bases outside gene matches: 12. The germline V gene has CDR1 SGHRS and CDR2 YFSETQ. The DNA for the CDR3 is TGCGCCAGCAGCTTGGCCCCCAGGACAGGGATGGGAAATCAGCCCCAGCATTTT. This gives the protein CASSLAPRTGMGNQPQHF.

This clone was detected only a few times. V gene TRBV28 combines with J gene TRBJ1-5; no definite D call. CDR1 is MDHEN and CDR2 is SYDVKM in the germline V gene. This CDR3 region has 13 residues. Trimming removed 3 bases from V and 5 bases from J, with 8 bases in between. CDR3 region: CASSLVGYQPQHF. DNA of the CDR3: TGTGCCAGCAGTTTGGTCGGGTATCAGCCCCAGCATTTT. Using reference TRBV28 and TRBJ1-5 for the parts outside the CDR3, the full variable domain is DVKVTQSSRYLVKRTGEKVFLECVQDMDHENMFWYRQDPGLGLRLIYFSYDVKMKEKGDIPEGYSVSREKKERFSLILESASTNQTSMYLCASSLVGYQPQHFGDGTRLSIL.

This rearrangement joins TRBV11-2 to TRBJ2-1; the D gene is possibly TRBD2 (6 bases). This CDR3 contains 17 residues. Deletions cut 1 base from V and 4 bases from J, with 17 bases between. Germline CDR1 SGHAT, CDR2 FQNNGV. The CDR3 protein is CASSLVERLVKYNEQFF. CDR3 nucleotides: TGTGCCAGCAGCTTAGTTGAGCGACTAGTGAAATACAATGAGCAGTTCTTC.

The rearrangement links TRBV5-8 to TRBJ2-5; D perhaps matches TRBD2 (5 bases). CDR3 length: 10 residues. Trimming took 4 bases from V and 7 from J, leaving 5 bases between them. CDR1 is SGHTS, CDR2 YDEGEE, per germline. CDR3: CASSEGTQYF. Here the CDR3 DNA reads TGTGCCAGCAGCGAGGGGACCCAGTACTTC.

V and J are TRBV27 and TRBJ2-7; D gene unclear. This CDR3 spans 16 amino acids. Germline CDR1 reads MNHEY; CDR2 reads SMNVEV (reference sequence). Trimming left V 7 bases short and J 1 base short, with 20 bases between. Here the CDR3 reads CASTPSVGAHSYEQYF. The DNA for the CDR3 is TGTGCCAGCACCCCCTCTGTTGGAGCACATTCCTACGAGCAGTACTTC.

The gene calls are TRBV29-1 and TRBJ1-2; D gene unclear. Trimming removed 8 bases at V and 8 bases at J, with 21 bases between. The CDR3 sequence is 13 residues long. CDR1 is SQVTM, CDR2 ANQGSEA, per germline. DNA of the CDR3: TGCAGCTACCAATCTACGGAGGCTGGAGGCTACACCTTC. Its protein product is CSYQSTEAGGYTF.

The J gene is TRBJ2-7, the V gene TRBV5-4; perhaps TRBD2 as D (6 bases). Trimming pared 3 bases from V and 3 bases from J, leaving 13 bases between. CDR1 SGHNT and CDR2 YYREEE come from the germline V gene (reference sequence). The CDR3 has 14 residues. The CDR3 region is CASSSAGSLYEQYF. CDR3 DNA sequence: TGTGCCAGCAGCTCGGCGGGATCACTCTACGAGCAGTACTTC.

The chain is built from TRBV28 and TRBJ2-1; D gene uncertain. This CDR3 has 12 residues. Germline V gene data show CDR1 as MDHEN and CDR2 as SYDVKM. The V end was cut by 2 bases, the J end by 10 bases, with 9 bases between. Here the CDR3 DNA reads TGTGCCAGCAGTTTAACGATGCGAGAGCAGTTCTTC. It specifies CASSLTMREQFF.

The sample holds one count of this clone. The rearrangement uses TRBV27 and TRBJ2-1; 11 bases fit TRBD2. Germline trimming cut 5 bases from V and 9 bases from J; bases unmatched to any gene: 12. CDR1 and CDR2 (germline): MNHEY, SMNVEV (reference sequence). The CDR3 is made up of 16 amino acids. In DNA form, the CDR3 reads TGTGCCAGCAGTACACTAACTAGCGGGAGAGGTTTTGAGCAGTTCTTC. Translating it yields CASSTLTSGRGFEQFF.

This chain uses TRBV19 with TRBJ2-1, with 9 bases identical to TRBD2. The CDR3 extends over 19 amino acids. Germline-derived CDR1 and CDR2 are LNHDA and SQIVND (reference sequence). The V segment lost 2 bases and the J segment 0 bases; nucleotides outside the gene matches: 11. CDR3 in amino acids: CASSITSGLALSSYNEQFF. The CDR3 coding sequence is TGTGCCAGTAGTATAACGTCGGGACTAGCCCTGAGCTCCTACAATGAGCAGTTCTTC.

In DNA form, the CDR3 reads TGTGCCAGCAGTTTATACTCTGGGCCCTCCTATAATTCACCCCTCCACTTT. Encoded protein: CASSLYSGPSYNSPLHF. The chain carries TRBV27 and TRBJ1-6; no definite D call. Trimming removed 1 base from V and 0 bases from J, with 10 bases in between. The germline V gene has CDR1 MNHEY and CDR2 SMNVEV (reference sequence). The CDR3 spans 17 residues.

V and J are TRBV7-2 and TRBJ2-3; D is perhaps TRBD2 (6 bases). Germline CDR1 and CDR2: SGHTA and FQGNSA. V lost 3 bases to trimming and J lost 2 bases, with 12 bases between them. The CDR3 spans 15 residues. CDR3 coding DNA: TGTGCCAGCAGCTTTGGCGGGGATCCCACAGATACGCAGTATTTT. It translates to CASSFGGDPTDTQYF.

This clone was counted a few times. The rearrangement joins TRBV19 to TRBJ2-1; D remains unclear. CDR1 and CDR2 from the germline V gene are LNHDA and SQIVND (reference sequence). V lost 3 bases to trimming and J lost 5 bases, with 11 bases between them. CDR3 length equals 14 residues. For the CDR3, the DNA is TGTGCCAGTAGTATGAAGCGACCCCACAATGAGCAGTTCTTC. It encodes CASSMKRPHNEQFF.

The V call is TRBV5-1, the J call TRBJ1-1; D call uncertain. V was shortened by 1 base and J by 2 bases, with 9 bases between the two germline ends. CDR1 SGHRS and CDR2 YFSETQ come from the germline V gene. CDR3 length: 14 amino acids. CDR3 coding DNA: TGCGCCAGCAGCTTGCTGCCAGATAACACTGAAGCTTTCTTT. It codes for CASSLLPDNTEAFF.

The gene calls are TRBV5-1 and TRBJ2-7; 11 bases fit TRBD1. The junction had 7 bases not matched to a gene; V was cut back by 2 bases and J by 3 bases. This CDR3 contains 16 residues. Germline V lookup: CDR1 SGHRS, CDR2 YFSETQ. CDR3 bases: TGCGCCAGCAGCTTTGTAACCGGGACAGGGGGCTACGAGCAGTACTTC. It translates to CASSFVTGTGGYEQYF.

This clone has only a few counts. The rearrangement links TRBV6-6 to TRBJ2-5; TRBD2 agrees at 10 bases. The CDR3 is made up of 14 amino acids. V lost 10 bases, J lost 7 bases, and 12 bases stayed unmatched. Germline assignment: CDR1 MNHNY and CDR2 SVGAGI (reference sequence). CDR3 DNA: TGTGCCACCACCGCTAGCGGGAGTGTCTTGACCCAGTACTTC. This gives the protein CATTASGSVLTQYF.

The J gene is TRBJ1-6, the V gene TRBV14; tentative D call: TRBD1 (5 bases). Germline CDR1 is SGHDN and CDR2 is FVKESK. V shed 2 bases and J shed 10 bases, with 12 bases lying between them. The CDR3 totals 14 residues. The CDR3 loop reads CASSQWARGSPLHF. CDR3 coding DNA: TGTGCCAGCAGCCAATGGGCTAGGGGCTCACCCCTCCACTTT.